The 19 T cell receptor beta chains reported below all come from one sample, sequenced in a study of CXCR3-negative and CXCR3-positive naive CD8 T cells. UMI-tagged TRB cDNA libraries were built via 5' RACE. Reanalyzing the 5' RACE reads, TCRdb keeps one entry per CDR3 protein, without DNA. The listing records about 110,000 distinct CDR3 sequences. These receptors lack a known antigen. Study-wide findings and caveats: When CXCR3-positive naive cells were set against CXCR3-negative naive cells, the former had more hydrophobic TRB CDR3s.

Sequenced sample: naive CXCR3+ CD8+ T cells from blood. Subset denoted: CD45RO-CCR7+CD27+CD95- naive CD8+ T cells expressing CXCR3 (TNR3+). These receptors all come from a human donor in good health. Some clones in this sample may be carry-over from other donors' samples.

The J gene is TRBJ2-7, the V gene TRBV27; TCRdb lists TRBD1, though no DNA is available to test this call. Per germline, CDR1 MNHEY and CDR2 SMNVEV (reference sequence). The CDR3 is made up of 14 amino acids. This chain's CDR3 is CASSPTGAIYEQYF.

The rearrangement joins TRBV20-1 to TRBJ2-1; as DNA is missing, the TRBD1 call by TCRdb cannot be tested. The CDR3 consists of 15 residues. Germline V lookup: CDR1 DFQATT, CDR2 SNEGSKA (reference sequence). CDR3 sequence: CSASPPQGPYNEQFF.

The V call is TRBV7-3, the J call TRBJ2-1; TCRdb's assignment of TRBD1 cannot be checked, as there is no DNA. This CDR3 is 13 amino acids long. Germline assignment: CDR1 SGHTA and CDR2 FQGTGA. The CDR3 here is CASSLNGNNEQFF.

V and J are TRBV27 and TRBJ2-7; TCRdb lists TRBD1, though no DNA is available to test this call. The CDR3 runs 15 residues. Germline lookup yields CDR1 MNHEY and CDR2 SMNVEV (reference sequence). The CDR3 sequence: CASSLWAGGSYEQYF.

CDR3 region: CASTYREDTEAFF. The chain couples TRBV6-5 to TRBJ1-1; the TCRdb D gene call, TRBD1, has no DNA to confirm it. This CDR3 contains 13 residues. Germline V gives CDR1 MNHEY, CDR2 SVGAGI.

The CDR3 loop reads CASRASGRAYNEQFF. This rearrangement joins TRBV19 to TRBJ2-1; TCRdb reports TRBD2, a call that lacks DNA to check it against. Germline V gene sequence: CDR1 LNHDA, CDR2 SQIVND (reference sequence). This CDR3 comprises 15 residues.

The V gene is TRBV12-3 or TRBV12-4, the J gene TRBJ2-7. CDR3 length: 15 amino acids. CDR3 amino acids: CASSSRAGGPYEQYF.

The chain uses TRBV7-2 and TRBJ2-4; TCRdb gives TRBD2 as the D gene, but with no DNA this cannot be confirmed. The CDR3 consists of 18 residues. Germline V lookup: CDR1 SGHTA, CDR2 FQGNSA. CDR3 sequence reads: CASSLRAGGTSAKNIQYF. The full variable domain, completed using reference TRBV7-2 and TRBJ2-4, is GAGVSQSPSNKVTEKGKDVELRCDPISGHTALYWYRQSLGQGLEFLIYFQGNSAPDKSGLPSDRFSAERTGGSVSTLTIQRTQQEDSAVYLCASSLRAGGTSAKNIQYFGAGTRLSVL.

The chain recombines TRBV28 with TRBJ2-7; TCRdb gives TRBD2 as the D gene, but with no DNA this cannot be confirmed. Germline loops: CDR1 MDHEN, CDR2 SYDVKM. The CDR3 totals 14 residues. CDR3 sequence: CASSLGVGGSEQYF.

This chain uses TRBV28 with TRBJ2-3. This CDR3 comprises 15 residues. CDR1 and CDR2 (germline): MDHEN, SYDVKM. The CDR3 reads CASSLRLDGPDTQYF. The full variable domain, rest sourced from reference TRBV28 and TRBJ2-3, is DVKVTQSSRYLVKRTGEKVFLECVQDMDHENMFWYRQDPGLGLRLIYFSYDVKMKEKGDIPEGYSVSREKKERFSLILESASTNQTSMYLCASSLRLDGPDTQYFGPGTRLTVL.

This chain uses TRBV12-3 or TRBV12-4 with TRBJ2-7; without DNA, the TCRdb call of TRBD1 cannot be checked. The CDR3 is made up of 13 amino acids. The CDR3: CASSFNTGYEQYF.

V usage is TRBV5-1 and J usage is TRBJ2-5; there is no DNA to check the TCRdb D call of TRBD2. The CDR3 loop spans 15 amino acids. The germline CDR1 and CDR2 sequences are SGHRS and YFSETQ. The CDR3 sequence is CASSPPTIGQETQYF.

This chain links TRBV5-1 with TRBJ2-5. The CDR3 totals 13 residues. Germline V gives CDR1 SGHRS, CDR2 YFSETQ. The CDR3 sequence is CASSLVSMETQYF.

The chain joins TRBV29-1 to TRBJ2-7; TCRdb's D call of TRBD1 is untestable without DNA. CDR1 SQVTM and CDR2 ANQGSEA come from the germline V gene. The CDR3 covers 14 residues. CDR3: CSVDVTDRVDEQYF.

The V and J genes are TRBV7-2 and TRBJ2-7; checking the TCRdb D call of TRBD1 is not possible without DNA. Germline values: CDR1 SGHTA, CDR2 FQGNSA. CDR3 length: 15 amino acids. The CDR3 reads CASSLGTGGSYEQYF.

The chain links TRBV27 to TRBJ1-5. Germline V gives CDR1 MNHEY, CDR2 SMNVEV (reference sequence). The CDR3 contains 16 residues. Here the CDR3 reads CASSLSTTHSNQPQHF.

The J gene is TRBJ2-7, the V gene TRBV5-5. Germline V lookup: CDR1 SGHKS, CDR2 YYEKEE (reference sequence). The CDR3 spans 12 residues. CDR3 residues: CASSYVGYEQYF.

The rearrangement links TRBV6-5 to TRBJ2-1. Germline V CDR1 and CDR2: MNHEY, SVGAGI. CDR3 length: 14 residues. Here the CDR3 reads CASSYSAEGNEQFF.

J is TRBJ2-7 and V is TRBV15; absent DNA, TCRdb's TRBD2 call cannot be checked. Germline values: CDR1 LNHNV, CDR2 YYDKDF (reference sequence). The CDR3 is 15 amino acids. CDR3 amino acids: CATSRDSGSLYEQYF.